A single sample is the source of the 23 T cell receptor beta chains below, sequenced in a study of shared clonotypes between healthy human individuals. The repertoire was sequenced with immunoSEQ multiplex PCR; TCRdb's copy has only in-frame clones and lacks some. The sample lists some 1 million clones, about 75% occurring once. Sequencing was done on a sample of memory CD4+ T cells sorted from blood. Noted subset: CD45RA-negative fraction. The receptors shown here come from a man between 18 and 35 years old in good health.

Concerning this clone: Other DNA sequences from this sample encode an identical CDR3 as well. The chain couples TRBV5-4 to TRBJ2-1, with a possible D match to TRBD2 (7 bases). CDR3 size: 15 residues. Trimming took off 2 bases at V and 3 bases at J, with 12 bases between the two ends. Germline loops: CDR1 SGHNT, CDR2 YYREEE (reference sequence). The CDR3 DNA reads as TGTGCCAGCAGCTTAGGAGGGGGGGGCTACAATGAGCAGTTCTTC. Protein product: CASSLGGGGYNEQFF.

J is TRBJ2-5 and V is TRBV2; TRBD2 matches at 8 bases. The CDR3 consists of 14 residues. The V segment lost 0 bases and the J segment 7 bases; nucleotides outside the gene matches: 4. Germline V gives CDR1 SNHLY, CDR2 FYNNEI. CDR3 in DNA: TGTGCCAGCAGTGAAGCGCTTCGGGGGGGGACCCAGTACTTC. Amino acids: CASSEALRGGTQYF.

On this clone itself: At the DNA level, this CDR3 is encoded by other sequences in the same sample as well. In nucleotides, the CDR3 is TGCGCCAGCAGCTTGGCCCTGGGCACTGAAGCTTTCTTT. Its translation is CASSLALGTEAFF. This chain joins TRBV5-1 and TRBJ1-1; D is ambiguous. The V gene's germline CDR1 is SGHRS and CDR2 YFSETQ. The CDR3 totals 13 residues. V was pared by 0 bases and J by 4 bases, with 7 bases between.

V is TRBV7-2 and J is TRBJ2-7; weak D call: TRBD2 (6 bases). The V end lost 4 bases, the J end lost 0 bases, and 7 bases lay between the germline ends. The CDR3 runs 13 residues. Per the germline V gene, CDR1 is SGHTA and CDR2 is FQGNSA. The CDR3 sequence is CASSSAGSYEQYF. CDR3 DNA sequence: TGTGCCAGCAGCTCAGCGGGCTCCTACGAGCAGTACTTC.

This chain joins TRBV28 and TRBJ2-7; D call uncertain. The CDR3 spans 15 residues. V shed 4 bases and J shed 0 bases, with 13 bases lying between them. From germline, CDR1 is MDHEN and CDR2 SYDVKM. For the CDR3, the DNA is TGTGCCAGCAGTTCCTTGGGTAAGAGCTCCTACGAGCAGTACTTC. Protein product: CASSSLGKSSYEQYF.

The V call is TRBV19, the J call TRBJ2-2; D is undetermined. The CDR3 spans 14 residues. The germline CDR1 and CDR2 sequences are LNHDA and SQIVND (reference sequence). Trimming shortened V by 3 bases and J by 4 bases, and 9 bases separated the two germline ends. The CDR3 loop is CASSILEITGELFF. In DNA form, the CDR3 reads TGTGCCAGTAGTATTTTGGAGATCACCGGGGAGCTGTTTTTT.

The V and J genes are TRBV27 and TRBJ2-3, with D perhaps matching TRBD1 or TRBD2 (5 bases each). Trimming stripped 3 bases from V and 2 bases from J, with 9 bases between. Germline V CDR1 and CDR2: MNHEY, SMNVEV (reference sequence). The CDR3 spans 14 residues. The CDR3 DNA follows: TGTGCCAGCAGTTTGCAGGGAGCCACAGATACGCAGTATTTT. This encodes CASSLQGATDTQYF.

This chain joins TRBV7-5 and TRBJ2-1; the tabulated D call, TRBD2, remains unverified against the DNA. TRBV7-5 is assigned pseudogene status. CDR3 length: 15 residues. The CDR3 sequence is CARSSQTSVHNEQFF. The CDR3 coding sequence is TGTGCCAGAAGCTCACAGACTAGCGTTCACAATGAGCAGTTCTTC.

The chain is built from TRBV7-9 and TRBJ2-3; 7 nucleotides align to TRBD1. Germline CDR1 reads SEHNR; CDR2 reads FQNEAQ (reference sequence). J was trimmed by 0 bases and V by 5 bases; bases with no gene match: 5. CDR3 size: 15 residues. CDR3 loop: CASSPSGGSTDTQYF. Here the CDR3 DNA reads TGTGCCAGCAGCCCCTCAGGGGGTAGCACAGATACGCAGTATTTT.

V is TRBV28 and J is TRBJ2-3; 7 bases are a match to TRBD1. The germline V gene has CDR1 MDHEN and CDR2 SYDVKM. The ends lost 4 bases at V and 0 bases at J; junction bases unmatched: 13. CDR3 length equals 18 residues. The CDR3 loop is CASSSPLRKGASTDTQYF. The DNA of the CDR3 is TGTGCCAGCAGTTCCCCCCTAAGGAAGGGGGCTAGCACAGATACGCAGTATTTT.

J is TRBJ1-4 and V is TRBV7-9; 9 bases agree with TRBD1. Losses at the gene ends were 6 bases for V and 8 bases for J; bases not matched to a gene: 10. The length of the CDR3 is 15 residues. The germline gives CDR1 SEHNR, CDR2 FQNEAQ (reference sequence). This CDR3 is CASSRTGGSEEKLFF. The CDR3 nucleotides read TGTGCCAGCAGTCGAACAGGGGGCAGTGAGGAAAAACTGTTTTTT.

Of note for this clone: One junction end does not reproduce the germline sequence, and a read error may be involved. The chain recombines TRBV14 with TRBJ2-7, with D uncertain. Per the germline V gene, CDR1 is SGHDN and CDR2 is FVKESK. The CDR3 runs 9 residues. The CDR3 DNA is TGTGCCAGCAGCCAAGATAGGAAGTTC. It yields the protein CASSQDRKF.

The chain couples TRBV6-5 to TRBJ2-7; 10 bases are a match to TRBD1. J was trimmed by 2 bases and V by 6 bases; bases with no gene match: 4. This CDR3 region has 14 residues. CDR1 is MNHEY and CDR2 is SVGAGI in the germline V gene. The CDR3 DNA reads TGTGCCAGCAGACATGGGACAGGGGCCTACGAGCAGTACTTC. Protein product: CASRHGTGAYEQYF.

This clone was counted a few times. V is TRBV27 and J is TRBJ2-7; a weak D match, TRBD2 (5 bases). Per germline, CDR1 MNHEY and CDR2 SMNVEV (reference sequence). This CDR3 comprises 17 residues. V was pared by 5 bases and J by 2 bases, with 22 bases between. As DNA, the CDR3 is TGTGCCAGCAGTCCTCATCGTTCCGGGGTCCGACCCTACGAGCAGTACTTC. Its protein product is CASSPHRSGVRPYEQYF.

This clone appeared a single time. The chain uses TRBV7-2 and TRBJ2-1; 8 nucleotides agree with TRBD2. CDR3 length: 19 residues. Germline assignment: CDR1 SGHTA and CDR2 FQGNSA. V shed 3 bases, J shed 2 bases, and the junction held 15 bases outside the gene matches. CDR3 region: CASSLGGRGASRTYNEQFF. The CDR3 bases are TGTGCCAGCAGCTTGGGTGGGCGGGGGGCCTCGAGGACCTACAATGAGCAGTTCTTC.

V usage is TRBV25-1 and J usage is TRBJ1-4; D is perhaps TRBD1 (5 bases). CDR1 is MGHDK, CDR2 SYGVNS, per germline. Trimming shortened V by 6 bases and J by 2 bases, and 10 bases separated the two germline ends. The CDR3 contains 14 residues. The CDR3 sequence is CASRSTATNEKLFF. CDR3 sequence (DNA): TGTGCCAGCAGATCGACAGCGACTAATGAAAAACTGTTTTTT. The entire variable domain, with the rest obtained from reference TRBV25-1 and TRBJ1-4, is as follows: EADIYQTPRYLVIGTGKKITLECSQTMGHDKMYWYQQDPGMELHLIHYSYGVNSTEKGDLSSESTVSRIRTEHFPLTLESARPSHTSQYLCASRSTATNEKLFFGSGTQLSVL.

This clone was seen only a few times. The CDR3 DNA reads TGTGCCAGCAGCCACCCCGGAGAGACCCAGTACTTC. It encodes CASSHPGETQYF. This rearrangement joins TRBV28 to TRBJ2-5; D remains unclear. This CDR3 contains 12 residues. CDR1 is MDHEN and CDR2 is SYDVKM in the germline V gene. V lost 6 bases and J lost 4, with 9 bases in between.

The V and J genes are TRBV6-1 and TRBJ1-4; 12 bases are shared with TRBD1. V shed 7 bases, J shed 11 bases, and the junction held 5 bases outside the gene matches. CDR3 size: 13 residues. The germline CDR1 and CDR2 sequences are MNHNS and SASEGT. The CDR3 is CASTAGQGAKLFF. CDR3 nucleotide sequence: TGTGCCAGCACCGCGGGACAGGGGGCGAAACTGTTTTTT.

This clone was detected once. The CDR3 reads CASSHPSGASSNTGELFF. CDR3 DNA sequence: TGCGCCAGCAGCCATCCTAGCGGGGCATCCTCGAACACCGGGGAGCTGTTTTTT. The rearrangement links TRBV4-1 to TRBJ2-2, with TRBD2 identical over 9 bases. Germline V lookup: CDR1 MGHRA, CDR2 YSYEKL. The CDR3 is 18 residues long. Trimming cost V 3 bases and J 0 bases; bases outside gene matches: 8.

The V gene is TRBV20-1, the J gene TRBJ2-7; D uncertain. V gave up 3 bases and J gave up 7 bases, with 10 bases separating them. The germline CDR1 and CDR2 sequences are DFQATT and SNEGSKA (reference sequence). This CDR3 is 11 amino acids long. The CDR3, as DNA: TGCAGTGCTAGGTCACATCCGGAGCAGTACTTC. It yields the protein CSARSHPEQYF.

This chain links TRBV7-2 with TRBJ2-1; no clear D. Germline lookup yields CDR1 SGHTA and CDR2 FQGNSA. V was clipped by 3 bases and J by 9 bases, with 12 bases between them. This CDR3 spans 13 amino acids. The CDR3 is CASSFGPLGEQFF. The CDR3 bases are TGTGCCAGCAGCTTCGGCCCCCTAGGTGAGCAGTTCTTC.

This clone was seen a single time. This chain connects TRBV5-4 to TRBJ1-6, with D unresolved. V lost 4 bases, J lost 7 bases, and 15 bases lay in between. The CDR3 length is 15 residues. The germline CDR1 and CDR2 sequences are SGHNT and YYREEE (reference sequence). The CDR3, as DNA: TGTGCCAGCAGCATCGCTCTGGGGTCAAATTCACCCCTCCACTTT. Translated, it gives CASSIALGSNSPLHF. The variable domain in full, completed from reference TRBV5-4 and TRBJ1-6, reads ETGVTQSPTHLIKTRGQQVTLRCSSQSGHNTVSWYQQALGQGPQFIFQYYREEENGRGNFPPRFSGLQFPNYSSELNVNALELDDSALYLCASSIALGSNSPLHFGNGTRLTVT.

The chain carries TRBV21-1 and TRBJ1-5; TRBD1 reflects the table's D call only, with no check against the DNA. TRBV21-1 is reported as a pseudogene. The CDR3 consists of 19 residues. In DNA, the CDR3 is TGTGCCAGCAGCAAATTCGGGACAGGCTGGGGGGCGTGCAATCAGCCCCAGCATTTT. The encoded protein is CASSKFGTGWGACNQPQHF.